Following are 12 T cell receptor beta chains from one sample sequenced in a study of shared clonotypes between healthy human individuals. Data came from immunoSEQ multiplex PCR; TCRdb stores just in-frame clones and leaves some out. Of approximately 440,000 clones in the sample, roughly three quarters are singletons; the top ten hold about 12%. The material sequenced was PBMCs. The receptor source for this set is a woman aged 40 to 50 in good health. Some clones in this sample may be carry-over from other donors' samples.

J is TRBJ2-5 and V is TRBV11-2, with D perhaps given as TRBD1 or TRBD2 (6 bases each). Between the trimmed V and J ends, which lost 5 bases and 5 bases, there was a span of 21 bases. Per germline, CDR1 SGHAT and CDR2 FQNNGV. The CDR3 has 16 amino acids. The CDR3 here is CASSPWGAGLMETQYF. The CDR3 DNA reads as TGTGCCAGCAGCCCCTGGGGGGCGGGGTTGATGGAGACCCAGTACTTC.

Of note for this clone: This may come from a read error, since a much larger clone is one base off. The rearrangement uses TRBV28 and TRBJ2-6, with D hard to call. CDR3 length: 15 residues. CDR1 MDHEN and CDR2 SYDVKM come from the germline V gene. CDR3 coding DNA: TGTGTCAGCAGGCGACATCTCTCTGGGGCCAACGTCCTGACTTTC. Translating it yields CVSRRHLSGANVLTF.

There are many counts of this clone. This sample also contains other DNA sequences that code for the same CDR3. The chain links TRBV5-1 to TRBJ1-1; D is perhaps TRBD1 (6 bases). This CDR3 is 16 amino acids long. Germline V gives CDR1 SGHRS, CDR2 YFSETQ. Trimming shortened V by 7 bases and J by 1 base, and 20 bases separated the two germline ends. The CDR3 nucleotides are TGCGCCAGCGGCGAACCCGTCAGGGGCAAGAACACTGAAGCTTTCTTT. It encodes CASGEPVRGKNTEAFF. The variable domain in full, with the rest retrieved from reference TRBV5-1 and TRBJ1-1, is KAGVTQTPRYLIKTRGQQVTLSCSPISGHRSVSWYQQTPGQGLQFLFEYFSETQRNKGNFPGRFSGRQFSNSRSEMNVSTLELGDSALYLCASGEPVRGKNTEAFFGQGTRLTVV.

The gene calls are TRBV7-8 and TRBJ1-1, with no clear D. Trimming left V 8 bases short and J 7 bases short, with 8 bases between. From germline, CDR1 is SGHVS and CDR2 FQNEAQ. This CDR3 has 10 amino acids. CDR3: CASLGVEAFF. CDR3 sequence (DNA): TGTGCCAGCCTCGGGGTTGAAGCTTTCTTT. Combining the CDR3 with reference TRBV7-8 and TRBJ1-1 gives the whole variable domain GAGVSQSPRYKVAKRGQDVALRCDPISGHVSLFWYQQALGQGPEFLTYFQNEAQLDKSGLPSDRFFAERPEGSVSTLKIQRTQQEDSAVYLCASLGVEAFFGQGTRLTVV.

The genes are TRBV25-1 and TRBJ2-1, with 10 bases lining up with TRBD2. Trimming cost V 2 bases and J 11 bases; bases outside gene matches: 0. CDR3 length equals 12 residues. The V gene's germline CDR1 is MGHDK and CDR2 SYGVNS. CDR3 amino acids: CASSETSGKQFF. CDR3 nucleotides: TGTGCCAGCAGTGAAACTAGCGGGAAGCAGTTCTTC.

By sample share, this clone is medium-sized. This sample also contains other DNA sequences that code for the same CDR3. The rearrangement joins TRBV28 to TRBJ2-1, with no clear D. The CDR3 totals 14 residues. From germline, CDR1 is MDHEN and CDR2 SYDVKM. The V and J ends lost 6 bases and 0 bases respectively, with 9 bases between them. The CDR3 region has the DNA TGTGCCAGCAGGTCGAGGAGCTCCTACAATGAGCAGTTCTTC. It translates to CASRSRSSYNEQFF.

Comments on this clone: A far larger clone is a single base away, which makes a read error likely. The V call is TRBV4-3, the J call TRBJ2-7; 8 bases line up with TRBD1. This CDR3 has 16 residues. V was pared by 0 bases and J by 12 bases, with 16 bases of the junction left unmatched. The germline CDR1 and CDR2 sequences are LGHNA and YSLEER. DNA of the CDR3: TGCGCCAGCAGCCAAGAAGCCGGGACAGGCGGTGAGACCCCGTACTTC. Its protein is CASSQEAGTGGETPYF.

Remarks on this clone: This sequence is one base from a far larger clone and is likely a read error. The rearrangement joins TRBV30 to TRBJ1-2; no reliable D call. Trimming removed 1 base from V and 3 bases from J, with 27 bases in between. Germline-derived CDR1 and CDR2 are GTSNPN and SVGIG (reference sequence). The CDR3 has 19 amino acids. CDR3 sequence (DNA): TGTGCCTGGAGTGGAACAGTGTTTTACGGACGCCAAAGGGACTATGGCTACACCTTC. Amino acids: CAWSGTVFYGRQRDYGYTF.

This clone has at least ten counts. Different DNA sequences within this sample yield the same CDR3. The chain couples TRBV30 to TRBJ1-6; 9 nucleotides line up with TRBD1. The CDR3 loop spans 13 amino acids. With 5 bases clipped from V and 6 bases from J, the junction kept 2 bases outside the gene matches. Per the germline V gene, CDR1 is GTSNPN and CDR2 is SVGIG (reference sequence). CDR3 sequence: CAWGQGINSPLHF. As DNA, the CDR3 is TGTGCCTGGGGACAGGGGATTAATTCACCCCTCCACTTT.

This clone has just one count. This chain connects TRBV20-1 to TRBJ2-1, with 9 positions matching TRBD1. CDR1 and CDR2 from the germline V gene are DFQATT and SNEGSKA (reference sequence). The length of the CDR3 is 11 residues. CDR3: CRPDRGNEQFF. CDR3 nucleotide sequence: TGCAGGCCGGACAGGGGCAATGAGCAGTTCTTC.

Regarding this clone: A much larger clone sits a single nucleotide away, making a read error possible. Within the sample, other DNA sequences also encode this same CDR3. The J gene is TRBJ1-1, the V gene TRBV7-2; D gene unclear. Germline CDR1 reads SGHTA; CDR2 reads FQGNSA. This CDR3 contains 15 residues. CDR3 nucleotides: TGTGCCAGCAGCTTAATTTCCGGGCCAAACACTGAAGCCTTCTTT. Amino acids: CASSLISGPNTEAFF.

The chain has TRBV18 and TRBJ2-7; no clear D gene. This CDR3 is 14 amino acids long. The V gene's germline CDR1 is KGHSH and CDR2 LQKENI. The V and J ends lost 1 base and 0 bases respectively, with 7 bases between them. The CDR3 loop is CASSPLPSSYEQYF. The CDR3 DNA follows: TGTGCCAGCTCACCACTGCCCAGCTCCTACGAGCAGTACTTC.